Presented here are 14 T cell receptor beta chains from one specimen sequenced in a study of T cell repertoires in cytomegalovirus infection. In TCRdb, the reads were re-called with MiXCR into one record per CDR3 protein. The sample includes about 490,000 distinct CDR3 sequences, over 9% of them seen just once. The source material was PBMCs. The receptor set was obtained from a human donor in good health (CMV status not recorded). Some clones in this sample may be carry-over from other donors' samples.

The chain has TRBV28 and TRBJ1-5, with a tentative D call TRBD1 (5 bases). V shed 4 bases and J shed 7 bases, with 14 bases lying between them. CDR3 length equals 14 residues. CDR1 and CDR2 from the germline V gene are MDHEN and SYDVKM. CDR3 nucleotides: TGTGCCAGCAGTTCCGGCTCGGGGCGGCAGCCCCAGCATTTT. Its translation: CASSSGSGRQPQHF.

This clonotype was detected many times. The chain couples TRBV20-1 to TRBJ2-7; weak D call: TRBD2 (7 bases). The CDR3 runs to 12 residues. Trimming stripped 3 bases from V and 7 bases from J, with 13 bases between. Germline V gene sequence: CDR1 DFQATT, CDR2 SNEGSKA (reference sequence). The CDR3 DNA is TGCAGTGCTAGTGGGGGGGCTCGGGAGCAGTACTTC. Its protein product is CSASGGAREQYF.

This clonotype was counted many times. This rearrangement joins TRBV18 to TRBJ1-2; 7 bases are a match to TRBD1. This CDR3 has 14 residues. J was trimmed by 7 bases and V by 2 bases; bases with no gene match: 7. Germline V gives CDR1 KGHSH, CDR2 LQKENI. CDR3 sequence: CASSPFTGERGYTF. CDR3 nucleotides: TGTGCCAGCTCACCATTTACAGGGGAACGTGGCTACACCTTC.

This clonotype was detected ten times or more. The V call is TRBV3-1, the J call TRBJ1-1; D is ambiguous. This CDR3 is built from 11 residues. The V gene lost 1 base and the J gene lost 9 bases, with 6 bases spanning the gap. Germline CDR1 LGHDT, CDR2 YNNKEL (reference sequence). CDR3 in amino acids: CASSQASQAFF. The CDR3 nucleotides are TGTGCCAGCAGCCAAGCATCTCAAGCTTTCTTT.

The chain joins TRBV7-3 to TRBJ2-7; the D gene is possibly TRBD1 (6 bases). The germline V gene encodes CDR1 SGHTA and CDR2 FQGTGA. This CDR3 contains 18 residues. Trimming cost V 8 bases and J 3 bases, with 29 bases left between them. The CDR3 region is CASVWALQGSGADYEQYF. The CDR3 nucleotides are TGTGCCAGCGTCTGGGCTCTTCAAGGTTCAGGGGCGGACTACGAGCAGTACTTC.

This clonotype was detected ten times or more. The CDR3 reads CASSAWGLAGGGETQYF. CDR3 bases: TGTGCCAGCAGCGCTTGGGGCTTAGCGGGAGGGGGAGAGACCCAGTACTTC. The chain uses TRBV11-2 and TRBJ2-5; TRBD2 matches 11 bases. V lost 5 bases, J lost 4 bases, and 12 bases stayed unmatched. This CDR3 has 17 residues. From germline, CDR1 is SGHAT and CDR2 FQNNGV.

The chain uses TRBV11-2 and TRBJ2-7; weak D call: TRBD2 (7 bases). Trimming took off 0 bases at V and 0 bases at J, with 12 bases between the two ends. Per germline, CDR1 SGHAT and CDR2 FQNNGV. The CDR3 spans 16 residues. The CDR3 protein is CASSLETGRASYEQYF. The CDR3, as DNA: TGTGCCAGCAGCTTAGAAACAGGGAGGGCCTCCTACGAGCAGTACTTC.

This chain joins TRBV19 and TRBJ2-1; D is possibly TRBD2 (6 bases). This CDR3 is built from 14 residues. V shed 4 bases and J shed 4 bases, with 11 bases lying between them. From germline, CDR1 is LNHDA and CDR2 SQIVND (reference sequence). This chain's CDR3 is CASSTGLLYNEQFF. DNA of the CDR3: TGTGCCAGTAGTACGGGACTCCTATACAATGAGCAGTTCTTC.

This clonotype was seen ten or more times. The gene calls are TRBV2 and TRBJ1-4, with D unclear. Germline assignment: CDR1 SNHLY and CDR2 FYNNEI. V was cut by 8 bases and J by 8 bases, with 9 bases left in between. The length of the CDR3 is 11 residues. The CDR3 is CASRGEEKLFF. DNA of the CDR3: TGTGCCAGCCGAGGAGAGGAAAAACTGTTTTTT.

V usage is TRBV5-1 and J usage is TRBJ2-3; maybe TRBD1 (5 bases). The germline V gene encodes CDR1 SGHRS and CDR2 YFSETQ. The CDR3 consists of 13 residues. The ends were cut back, 0 bases at V and 5 bases at J, with 7 bases in the middle. CDR3: CASSLDRLDTQYF. CDR3 DNA sequence: TGCGCCAGCAGCTTGGACAGGTTAGATACGCAGTATTTT.

This clonotype was observed at least ten times. The chain uses TRBV9 and TRBJ2-7; the D gene is possibly TRBD2 (6 bases). The V end was cut by 4 bases, the J end by 3 bases, with 14 bases between. Germline V gene sequence: CDR1 SGDLS, CDR2 YYNGEE. The CDR3 spans 14 residues. The CDR3 DNA sequence: TGTGCCAGCAGCCCCCCCGGGGGATACTACGAGCAGTACTTC. It yields the protein CASSPPGGYYEQYF.

Regarding this clonotype: This is likely a read error, given that the CDR3 carries no conserved phenylalanine or tryptophan at its end. The CDR3 sequence is CASSLEPGIEQFV. The CDR3 nucleotides are TGTGCCAGCAGCTTAGAACCGGGCATTGAGCAGTTCGTC. This chain joins TRBV7-2 and TRBJ2-1; D remains ambiguous. There are 13 residues in the CDR3. Germline V gene sequence: CDR1 SGHTA, CDR2 FQGNSA. The ends were cut back, 1 base at V and 9 bases at J, with 10 bases in the middle.

There are a few counts of this clonotype. This chain links TRBV20-1 with TRBJ1-6; D possibly corresponds to TRBD1 (6 bases). The CDR3 runs 15 residues. The V gene's germline CDR1 is DFQATT and CDR2 SNEGSKA (reference sequence). Trimming left V 4 bases short and J 7 bases short, with 17 bases between. The CDR3 loop reads CSATTPDRGNSPLHF. CDR3 sequence (DNA): TGCAGTGCTACCACGCCGGACAGAGGAAATTCACCCCTCCACTTT.

This clonotype came up a few times. The chain employs TRBV20-1 and TRBJ1-1; TRBD1 matches 7 bases. V was clipped by 3 bases and J by 2 bases; unmatched bases: 9. CDR1 DFQATT and CDR2 SNEGSKA come from the germline V gene (reference sequence). This CDR3 contains 15 residues. The CDR3 sequence: CSARALGTVNTEAFF. CDR3 nucleotide sequence: TGCAGTGCTAGGGCCCTCGGGACAGTAAACACTGAAGCTTTCTTT.